The 13 T cell receptor beta chains below come from one sample, sequenced in a study of Ad26.COV2.S vaccination and SARS-CoV-2 variants. The treatment here: around 19 received Ad26.COV2.S at low or high dose, single or two shots; 5 received placebo; per-sample allocation not given. Specimen acquisition occurred on day 63 following the initial vaccine or placebo injection. Assay: immunoSEQ multiplex PCR; the TCRdb copy retains only in-frame clones and omits some. The sample records 350,000 to 500,000 clones, 90% being singletons. The input for sequencing was peripheral blood, taken in a trial of Ad26.COV2.S vaccine versus placebo. The receptors shown here come from a person aged 18-65 years who received the Ad26.COV2.S COVID-19 vaccine or a placebo.

This clone has only a few counts. The chain combines TRBV7-8 with TRBJ2-2; 11 nucleotides align to TRBD2. Germline V lookup: CDR1 SGHVS, CDR2 FQNEAQ. This CDR3 spans 17 amino acids. With 3 bases clipped from V and 4 bases from J, the junction kept 7 bases outside the gene matches. For the CDR3, the DNA is TGTGCCAGCAGCTTCCTGACTAGCGGGACTGCCACCGGGGAGCTGTTTTTT. Translation gives CASSFLTSGTATGELFF. Based on the CDR3 plus reference TRBV7-8 and TRBJ2-2, the full variable domain is GAGVSQSPRYKVAKRGQDVALRCDPISGHVSLFWYQQALGQGPEFLTYFQNEAQLDKSGLPSDRFFAERPEGSVSTLKIQRTQQEDSAVYLCASSFLTSGTATGELFFGEGSRLTVL.

This clone was seen only once. The chain employs TRBV28 and TRBJ1-2; D not certain. V was shortened by 2 bases and J by 10 bases, with 11 bases between the two germline ends. The CDR3 covers 12 residues. Germline CDR1 and CDR2: MDHEN and SYDVKM. The CDR3 region is CASSLGTHDYTF. As DNA, the CDR3 is TGTGCCAGCAGTTTAGGCACCCATGACTACACCTTC.

The gene calls are TRBV29-1 and TRBJ2-1, with TRBD1 as a possible D gene (6 bases). V shed 7 bases and J shed 2 bases, with 12 bases lying between them. Looked up from germline, CDR1 is SQVTM and CDR2 is ANQGSEA. The CDR3 sequence is 13 residues long. The chain's CDR3 is CSDGQSTYNEQFF. The CDR3 DNA is TGCAGCGACGGACAGTCCACCTACAATGAGCAGTTCTTC.

This chain connects TRBV28 to TRBJ2-3; TRBD2 matches 14 bases. With V trimmed by 3 bases and J by 2 bases, 7 bases remained unmatched. The CDR3 has 18 amino acids. CDR1 MDHEN and CDR2 SYDVKM come from the germline V gene. CDR3 DNA sequence: TGTGCCAGCAGTTTGAGGACTAGCGGGAGGAGCTACACAGATACGCAGTATTTT. Its translation: CASSLRTSGRSYTDTQYF. The full variable domain, with the rest looked up from reference TRBV28 and TRBJ2-3, is DVKVTQSSRYLVKRTGEKVFLECVQDMDHENMFWYRQDPGLGLRLIYFSYDVKMKEKGDIPEGYSVSREKKERFSLILESASTNQTSMYLCASSLRTSGRSYTDTQYFGPGTRLTVL.

This rearrangement joins TRBV7-9 to TRBJ2-5; TRBD1 matches 7 bases. Germline values: CDR1 SEHNR, CDR2 FQNEAQ (reference sequence). The CDR3 totals 15 residues. The ends lost 4 bases at V and 2 bases at J; junction bases unmatched: 7. Here the CDR3 reads CASSSQGEPQETQYF. In DNA form, the CDR3 reads TGTGCCAGCAGCTCTCAGGGGGAACCTCAAGAGACCCAGTACTTC.

The rearrangement joins TRBV28 to TRBJ2-1, with 11 bases lining up with TRBD2. The CDR3 is made up of 18 amino acids. CDR1 and CDR2 (germline): MDHEN, SYDVKM. V shed 1 base and J 1 base; nucleotides not matched to a gene: 6. CDR3 amino acids: CASSLLLAGVVSYNEQFF. The CDR3 DNA is TGTGCCAGCAGTTTATTACTAGCGGGAGTTGTATCCTACAATGAGCAGTTCTTC.

V gene TRBV18 combines with J gene TRBJ2-1, with a weak D call TRBD2 (6 bases). The V gene's germline CDR1 is KGHSH and CDR2 LQKENI. The CDR3 is 14 residues long. Between the trimmed V and J ends, which lost 6 bases and 10 bases, there was a span of 19 bases. CDR3 DNA: TGTGCCAGCTCGGGGACTGGAGGAGTGGGGGAGCAGTTCTTC. Amino acid sequence: CASSGTGGVGEQFF.

This sequence joins TRBV30 and TRBJ2-3; TRBD1 is a possible D gene (5 bases). Germline V lookup: CDR1 GTSNPN, CDR2 SVGIG (reference sequence). Trimming cost V 1 base and J 6 bases, with 14 bases left between them. The CDR3 loop spans 14 amino acids. The DNA of the CDR3 is TGTGCCTGGAGTGGAGGAAGGGGTTCCGATACGCAGTATTTT. Its protein product is CAWSGGRGSDTQYF.

V gene TRBV12-3 or TRBV12-4 combines with J gene TRBJ2-2; D is possibly TRBD1 (6 bases). The CDR3 totals 13 residues. V dropped 6 bases and J dropped 7 bases, with 12 bases sitting between them. The CDR3 bases are TGTGCCAGCAGCAGACAGGTTATCGGGGAGCTGTTTTTT. It codes for CASSRQVIGELFF.

The J gene is TRBJ2-5, the V gene TRBV6-5; unclear D gene. The CDR3 sequence is 14 residues long. V shed 5 bases and J shed 5 bases, with 15 bases lying between them. Germline V gene sequence: CDR1 MNHEY, CDR2 SVGAGI. In nucleotides, the CDR3 is TGTGCCAGCAGTCCCAGCAGTCTGGGGGAGACCCAGTACTTC. Amino acids: CASSPSSLGETQYF.

The gene calls are TRBV7-2 and TRBJ2-7, with 9 bases that match TRBD1. J lost 5 bases, V lost 4 bases, and 3 bases had no gene match. Germline V gene sequence: CDR1 SGHTA, CDR2 FQGNSA. The length of the CDR3 is 13 residues. CDR3 sequence: CASSSGTGNEQYF. The CDR3 DNA sequence: TGTGCCAGCAGCTCGGGGACAGGGAACGAGCAGTACTTC.

This chain joins TRBV29-1 and TRBJ2-5, with 12 bases lining up with TRBD2. V shed 6 bases and J 5 bases; nucleotides not matched to a gene: 1. Germline V CDR1 and CDR2: SQVTM, ANQGSEA. This CDR3 is 12 amino acids long. CDR3 sequence: CSVGLAGETQYF. The CDR3, as DNA: TGCAGCGTAGGACTAGCGGGGGAGACCCAGTACTTC.

The chain's CDR3 is CASSVASGRAEDTQYF. The DNA for the CDR3 is TGTGCCAGCAGCGTAGCTTCCGGGAGGGCGGAAGATACGCAGTATTTT. The chain carries TRBV9 and TRBJ2-3; 8 nucleotides line up with TRBD2. The V gene end was trimmed by 0 bases and the J gene end by 5 bases; junction bases not matched to a gene: 8. CDR1 SGDLS and CDR2 YYNGEE come from the germline V gene. This CDR3 is 16 amino acids long.